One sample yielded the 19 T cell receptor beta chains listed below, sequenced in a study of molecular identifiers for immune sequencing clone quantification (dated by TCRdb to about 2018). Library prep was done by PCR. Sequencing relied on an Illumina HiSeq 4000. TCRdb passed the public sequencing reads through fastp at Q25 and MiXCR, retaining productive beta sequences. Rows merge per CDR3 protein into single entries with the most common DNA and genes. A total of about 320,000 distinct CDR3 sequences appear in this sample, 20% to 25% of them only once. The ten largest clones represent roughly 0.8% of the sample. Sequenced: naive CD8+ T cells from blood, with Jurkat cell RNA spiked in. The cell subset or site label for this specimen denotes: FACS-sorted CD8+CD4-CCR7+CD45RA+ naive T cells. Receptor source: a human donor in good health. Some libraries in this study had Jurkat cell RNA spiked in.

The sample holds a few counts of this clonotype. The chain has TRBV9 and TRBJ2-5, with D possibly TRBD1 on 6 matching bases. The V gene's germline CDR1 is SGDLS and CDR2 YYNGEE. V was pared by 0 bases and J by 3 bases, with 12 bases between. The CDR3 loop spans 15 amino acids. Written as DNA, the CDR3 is TGTGCCAGCAGCGTAGGGGTAAGGGGGAAAGAGACCCAGTACTTC. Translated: CASSVGVRGKETQYF.

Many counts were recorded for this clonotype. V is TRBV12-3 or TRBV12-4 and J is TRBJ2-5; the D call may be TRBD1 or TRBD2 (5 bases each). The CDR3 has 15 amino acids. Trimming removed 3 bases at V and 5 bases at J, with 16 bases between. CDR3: CASSFHGLGEETQYF. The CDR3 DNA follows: TGTGCCAGCAGTTTCCATGGACTGGGGGAGGAGACCCAGTACTTC.

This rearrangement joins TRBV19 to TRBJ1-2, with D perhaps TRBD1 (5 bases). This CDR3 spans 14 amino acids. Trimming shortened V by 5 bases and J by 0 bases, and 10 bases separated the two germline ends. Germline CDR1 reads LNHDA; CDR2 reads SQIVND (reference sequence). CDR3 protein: CASSFGTANYGYTF. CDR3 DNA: TGTGCCAGTAGTTTCGGGACCGCTAACTATGGCTACACCTTC.

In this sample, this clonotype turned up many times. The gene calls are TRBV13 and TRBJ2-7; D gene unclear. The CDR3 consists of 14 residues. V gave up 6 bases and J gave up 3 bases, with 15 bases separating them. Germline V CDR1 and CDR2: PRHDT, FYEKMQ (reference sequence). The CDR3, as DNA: TGTGCCAGCAGAGGGCCCGAAGATAACTACGAGCAGTACTTC. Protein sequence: CASRGPEDNYEQYF.

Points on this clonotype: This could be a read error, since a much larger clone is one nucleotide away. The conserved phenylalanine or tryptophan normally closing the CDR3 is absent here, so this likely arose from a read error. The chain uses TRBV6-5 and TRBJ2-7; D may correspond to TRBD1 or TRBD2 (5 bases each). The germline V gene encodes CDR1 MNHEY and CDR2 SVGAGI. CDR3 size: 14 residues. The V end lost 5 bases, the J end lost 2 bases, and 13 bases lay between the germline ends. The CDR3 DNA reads TGTGCCAGCAGTGACGGGGTGGGACCCTACGAGCAGTACCTC. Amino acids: CASSDGVGPYEQYL.

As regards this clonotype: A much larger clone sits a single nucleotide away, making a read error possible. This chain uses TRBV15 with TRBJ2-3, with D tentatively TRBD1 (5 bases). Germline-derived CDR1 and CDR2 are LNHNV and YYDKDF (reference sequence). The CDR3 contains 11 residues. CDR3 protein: CATGMTVTQYF. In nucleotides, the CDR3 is TGTGCCACCGGAATGACAGTTACGCAGTATTTT.

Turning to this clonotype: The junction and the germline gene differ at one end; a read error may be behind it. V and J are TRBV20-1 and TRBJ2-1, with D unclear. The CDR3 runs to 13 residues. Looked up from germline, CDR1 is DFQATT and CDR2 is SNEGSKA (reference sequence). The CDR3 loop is CSARELGTDERFF. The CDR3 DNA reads TGCAGTGCTAGAGAGCTGGGAACCGATGAGCGGTTCTTC.

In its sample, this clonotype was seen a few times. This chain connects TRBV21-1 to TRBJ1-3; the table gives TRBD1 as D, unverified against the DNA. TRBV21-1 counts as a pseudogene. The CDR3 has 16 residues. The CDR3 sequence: CASSKVRGNSGNTIYF. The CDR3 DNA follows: TGTGCCAGCAGCAAAGTTAGGGGGAACTCTGGAAACACCATATATTTT.

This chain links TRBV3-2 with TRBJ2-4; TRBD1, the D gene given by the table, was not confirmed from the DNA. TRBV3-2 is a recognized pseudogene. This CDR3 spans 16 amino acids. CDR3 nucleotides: TGTGCCAGGAGGGCAGGGGGCGAGCCCTCCAAAAACATTCAGTACTTC. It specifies CARRAGGEPSKNIQYF.

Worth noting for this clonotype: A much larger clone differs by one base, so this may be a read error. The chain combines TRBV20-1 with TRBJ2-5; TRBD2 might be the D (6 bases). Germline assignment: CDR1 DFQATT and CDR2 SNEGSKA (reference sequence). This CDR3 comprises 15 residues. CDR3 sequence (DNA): TGCAGTACTAGGCCCGGCGCGGGGCGACAAGAGACCCAGTACTTC. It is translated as CSTRPGAGRQETQYF.

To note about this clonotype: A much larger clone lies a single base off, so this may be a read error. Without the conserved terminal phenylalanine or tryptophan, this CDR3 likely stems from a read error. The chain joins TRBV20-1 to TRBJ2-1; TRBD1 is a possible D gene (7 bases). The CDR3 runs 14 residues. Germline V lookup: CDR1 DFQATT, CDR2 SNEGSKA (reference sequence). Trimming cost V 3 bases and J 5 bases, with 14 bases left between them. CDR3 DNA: TGCAGTGCTAGTGGCGGGACAGTTAACAATGAGCAGTTCCTC. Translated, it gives CSASGGTVNNEQFL.

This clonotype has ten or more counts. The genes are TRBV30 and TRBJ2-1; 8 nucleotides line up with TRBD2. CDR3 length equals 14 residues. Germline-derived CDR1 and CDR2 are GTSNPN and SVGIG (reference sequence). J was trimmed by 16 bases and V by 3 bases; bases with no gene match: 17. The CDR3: CAWSLGAASGRDFF. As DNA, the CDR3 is TGTGCCTGGAGCCTAGGCGCGGCTAGCGGGCGGGACTTCTTC.

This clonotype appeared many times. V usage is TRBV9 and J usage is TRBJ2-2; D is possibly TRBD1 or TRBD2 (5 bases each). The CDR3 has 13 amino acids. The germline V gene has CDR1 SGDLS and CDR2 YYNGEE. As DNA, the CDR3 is TGTGCAACCGGGACGGAGAACACCGGGGAGCTGTTTTTT. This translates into CATGTENTGELFF.

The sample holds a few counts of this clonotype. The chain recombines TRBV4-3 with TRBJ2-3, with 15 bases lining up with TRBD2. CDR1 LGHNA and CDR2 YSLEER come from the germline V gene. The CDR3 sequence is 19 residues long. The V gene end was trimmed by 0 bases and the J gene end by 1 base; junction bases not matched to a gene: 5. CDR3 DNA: TGCGCCAGCAGCCAAGACGGACTAGCGGGGGGGTACGGCACAGATACGCAGTATTTT. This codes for CASSQDGLAGGYGTDTQYF.

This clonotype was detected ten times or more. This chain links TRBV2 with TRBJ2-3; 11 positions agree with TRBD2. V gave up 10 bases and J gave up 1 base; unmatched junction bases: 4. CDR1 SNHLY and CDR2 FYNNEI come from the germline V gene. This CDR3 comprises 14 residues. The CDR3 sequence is CANWGLAGTDTQYF. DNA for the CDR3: TGTGCCAACTGGGGACTAGCGGGCACAGATACGCAGTATTTT.

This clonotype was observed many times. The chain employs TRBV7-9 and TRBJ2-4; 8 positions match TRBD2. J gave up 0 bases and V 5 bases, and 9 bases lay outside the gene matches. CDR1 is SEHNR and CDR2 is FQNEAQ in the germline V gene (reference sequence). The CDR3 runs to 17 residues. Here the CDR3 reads CASSPPSAGVAKNIQYF. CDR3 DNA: TGTGCCAGCAGCCCACCCTCAGCGGGGGTAGCCAAAAACATTCAGTACTTC. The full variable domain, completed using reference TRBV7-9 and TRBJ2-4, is DTGVSQNPRHKITKRGQNVTFRCDPISEHNRLYWYRQTLGQGPEFLTYFQNEAQLEKSRLLSDRFSAERPKGSFSTLEIQRTEQGDSAMYLCASSPPSAGVAKNIQYFGAGTRLSVL.

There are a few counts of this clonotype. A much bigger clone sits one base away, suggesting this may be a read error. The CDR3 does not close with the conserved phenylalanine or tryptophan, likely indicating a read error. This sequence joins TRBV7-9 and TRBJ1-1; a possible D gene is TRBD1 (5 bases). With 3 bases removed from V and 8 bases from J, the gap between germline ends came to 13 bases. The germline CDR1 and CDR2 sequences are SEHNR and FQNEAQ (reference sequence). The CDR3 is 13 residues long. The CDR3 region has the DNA TGTGCCAGCAGCTTGGGACGGACTCCGGAAGCTTTCTCT. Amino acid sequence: CASSLGRTPEAFS.

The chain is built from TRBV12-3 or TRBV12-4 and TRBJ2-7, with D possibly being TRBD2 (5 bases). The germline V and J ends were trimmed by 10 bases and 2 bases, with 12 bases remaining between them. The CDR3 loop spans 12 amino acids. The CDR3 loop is CATRDYTYEQYF. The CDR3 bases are TGTGCCACCCGAGACTATACCTACGAGCAGTACTTC.

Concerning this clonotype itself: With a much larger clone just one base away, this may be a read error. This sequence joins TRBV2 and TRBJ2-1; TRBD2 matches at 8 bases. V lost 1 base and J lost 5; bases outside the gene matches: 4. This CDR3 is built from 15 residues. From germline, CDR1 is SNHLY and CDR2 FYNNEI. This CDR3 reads CASSEGLAIDNEQFF. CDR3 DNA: TGTGCCAGCAGTGAAGGACTAGCGATTGACAATGAGCAGTTCTTC.